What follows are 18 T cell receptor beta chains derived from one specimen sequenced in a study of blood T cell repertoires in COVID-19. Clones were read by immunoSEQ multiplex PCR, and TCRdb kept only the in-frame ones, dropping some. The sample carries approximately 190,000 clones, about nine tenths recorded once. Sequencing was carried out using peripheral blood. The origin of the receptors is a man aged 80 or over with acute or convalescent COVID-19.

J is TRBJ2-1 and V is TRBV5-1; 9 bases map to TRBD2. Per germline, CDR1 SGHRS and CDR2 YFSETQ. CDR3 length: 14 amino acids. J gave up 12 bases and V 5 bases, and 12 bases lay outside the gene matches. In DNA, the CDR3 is TGCGCCAGCAGAGCGATAGCGGGAGCCGAGGGGCAGTTCTTC. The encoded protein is CASRAIAGAEGQFF.

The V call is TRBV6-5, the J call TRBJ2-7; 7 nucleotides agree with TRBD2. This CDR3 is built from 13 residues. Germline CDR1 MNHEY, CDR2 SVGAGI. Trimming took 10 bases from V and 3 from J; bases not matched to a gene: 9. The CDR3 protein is CATERDQVYEQYV. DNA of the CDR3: TGTGCCACCGAGCGGGATCAAGTCTACGAGCAGTACGTC.

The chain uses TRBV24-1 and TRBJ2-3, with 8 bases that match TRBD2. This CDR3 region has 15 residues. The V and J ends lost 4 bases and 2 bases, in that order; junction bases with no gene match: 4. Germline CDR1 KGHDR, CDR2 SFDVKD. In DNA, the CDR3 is TGTGCCACCAGTGAACGGGGGGGCCACACAGATACGCAGTATTTT. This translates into CATSERGGHTDTQYF.

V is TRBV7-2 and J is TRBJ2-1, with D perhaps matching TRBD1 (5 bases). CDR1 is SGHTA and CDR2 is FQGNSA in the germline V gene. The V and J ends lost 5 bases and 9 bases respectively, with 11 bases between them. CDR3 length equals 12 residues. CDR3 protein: CASSARQFEQFF. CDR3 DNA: TGTGCCAGCAGCGCCAGACAGTTTGAGCAGTTCTTC.

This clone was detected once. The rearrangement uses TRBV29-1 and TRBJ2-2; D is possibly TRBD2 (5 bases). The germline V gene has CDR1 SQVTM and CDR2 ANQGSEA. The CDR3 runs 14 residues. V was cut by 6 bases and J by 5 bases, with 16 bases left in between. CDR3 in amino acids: CSVTPGIWTGELFF. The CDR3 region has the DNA TGCAGCGTAACCCCCGGGATCTGGACCGGGGAGCTGTTTTTT.

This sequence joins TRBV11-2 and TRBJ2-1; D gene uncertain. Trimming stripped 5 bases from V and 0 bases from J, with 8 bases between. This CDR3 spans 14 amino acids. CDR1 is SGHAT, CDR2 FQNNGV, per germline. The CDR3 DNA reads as TGTGCCAGCAGCCCGGTGAGCTCCTACAATGAGCAGTTCTTC. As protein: CASSPVSSYNEQFF.

The CDR3 region is CASSLVEGQGSYEQYF. CDR3 bases: TGTGCCAGCAGCTTAGTAGAGGGACAGGGATCCTACGAGCAGTACTTC. The chain has TRBV7-9 and TRBJ2-7, with 9 bases aligning to TRBD1. The CDR3 contains 16 residues. V dropped 1 base and J dropped 1; count of bases not matched to a gene: 5. Germline V gene lookup returns CDR1 SEHNR and CDR2 FQNEAQ (reference sequence).

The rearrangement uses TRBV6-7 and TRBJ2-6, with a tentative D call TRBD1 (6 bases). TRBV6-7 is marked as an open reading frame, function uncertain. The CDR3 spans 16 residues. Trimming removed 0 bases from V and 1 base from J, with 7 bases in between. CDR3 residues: CASSYSRGSGANVLTF. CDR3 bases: TGTGCCAGCAGTTACTCCAGGGGATCTGGGGCCAACGTCCTGACTTTC.

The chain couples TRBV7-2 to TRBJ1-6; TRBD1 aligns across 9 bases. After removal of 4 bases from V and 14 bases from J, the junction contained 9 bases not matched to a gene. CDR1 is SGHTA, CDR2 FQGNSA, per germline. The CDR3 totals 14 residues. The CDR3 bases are TGTGCCAGCAGCTCCAGGACAGGGGAATTAGCCCTCCACTTT. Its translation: CASSSRTGELALHF.

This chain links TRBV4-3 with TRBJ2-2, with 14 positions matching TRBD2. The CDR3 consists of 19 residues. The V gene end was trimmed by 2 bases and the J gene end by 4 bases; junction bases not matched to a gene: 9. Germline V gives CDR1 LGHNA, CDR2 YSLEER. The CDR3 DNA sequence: TGCGCCAGCAGCCAACCCGAGGGACTAGCGGGAGATTCCACCGGGGAGCTGTTTTTT. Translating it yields CASSQPEGLAGDSTGELFF.

CDR3 in DNA: TGCGCCAGCAGCCAAGGGTGGACGGGGGGCGGTGGCTACACCTTC. Its translation: CASSQGWTGGGGYTF. The rearrangement uses TRBV4-1 and TRBJ1-2; tentative D call: TRBD1 (6 bases). V gave up 1 base and J gave up 7 bases, with 16 bases separating them. Germline loops: CDR1 MGHRA, CDR2 YSYEKL. This CDR3 has 15 residues.

The CDR3 spells CASSFGPYSGNTIYF. CDR3 nucleotide sequence: TGTGCCAGCAGCTTCGGTCCCTACTCTGGAAACACCATATATTTT. The chain links TRBV7-2 to TRBJ1-3, with D unclear. CDR3 length equals 15 residues. Per germline, CDR1 SGHTA and CDR2 FQGNSA. V lost 3 bases to trimming and J lost 0 bases, with 9 bases between them.

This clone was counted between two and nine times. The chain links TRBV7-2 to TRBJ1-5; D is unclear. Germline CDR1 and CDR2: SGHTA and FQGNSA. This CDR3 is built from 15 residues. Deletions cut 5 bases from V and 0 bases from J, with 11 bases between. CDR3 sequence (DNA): TGTGCCAGCAGCCCCTCCCGACTTAGCAATCAGCCCCAGCATTTT. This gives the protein CASSPSRLSNQPQHF. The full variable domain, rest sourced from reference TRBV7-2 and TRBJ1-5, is GAGVSQSPSNKVTEKGKDVELRCDPISGHTALYWYRQSLGQGLEFLIYFQGNSAPDKSGLPSDRFSAERTGGSVSTLTIQRTQQEDSAVYLCASSPSRLSNQPQHFGDGTRLSIL.

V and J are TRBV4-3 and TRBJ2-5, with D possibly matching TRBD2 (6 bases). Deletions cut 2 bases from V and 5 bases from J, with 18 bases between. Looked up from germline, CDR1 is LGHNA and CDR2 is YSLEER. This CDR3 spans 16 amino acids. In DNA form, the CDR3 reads TGCGCCAGCAGCCAATCCGGGACTGCACGTTTTGAGACCCAGTACTTC. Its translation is CASSQSGTARFETQYF.

CDR3 sequence reads: CSVGQVVGSTF. CDR3 nucleotides: TGCAGCGTCGGACAGGTGGTCGGAAGCACCTTC. The chain carries TRBV29-1 and TRBJ1-2; 7 bases are shared with TRBD1. With V trimmed by 6 bases and J by 13 bases, 11 bases remained unmatched. This CDR3 is 11 amino acids long. CDR1 and CDR2 (germline): SQVTM, ANQGSEA. The complete variable domain, with remaining parts taken from reference TRBV29-1 and TRBJ1-2, reads SAVISQKPSRDICQRGTSLTIQCQVDSQVTMMFWYRQQPGQSLTLIATANQGSEATYESGFVIDKFPISRPNLTFSTLTVSNMSPEDSSIYLCSVGQVVGSTFGSGTRLTVV.

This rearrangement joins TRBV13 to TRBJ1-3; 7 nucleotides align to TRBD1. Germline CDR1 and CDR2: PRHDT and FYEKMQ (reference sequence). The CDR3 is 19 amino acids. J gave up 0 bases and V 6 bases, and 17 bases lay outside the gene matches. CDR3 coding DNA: TGTGCCAGCAGTTTTACCGGGACAGCAATTGTGTACTCTGGAAACACCATATATTTT. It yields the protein CASSFTGTAIVYSGNTIYF. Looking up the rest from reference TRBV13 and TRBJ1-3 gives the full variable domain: AAGVIQSPRHLIKEKRETATLKCYPIPRHDTVYWYQQGPGQDPQFLISFYEKMQSDKGSIPDRFSAQQFSDYHSELNMSSLELGDSALYFCASSFTGTAIVYSGNTIYFGEGSWLTVV.

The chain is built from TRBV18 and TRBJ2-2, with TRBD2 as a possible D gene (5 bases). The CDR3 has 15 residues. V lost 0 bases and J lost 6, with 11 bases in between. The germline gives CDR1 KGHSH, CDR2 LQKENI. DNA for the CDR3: TGTGCCAGCTCACCACCTACTAGAATTCCCGGGGAGCTGTTTTTT. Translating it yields CASSPPTRIPGELFF.

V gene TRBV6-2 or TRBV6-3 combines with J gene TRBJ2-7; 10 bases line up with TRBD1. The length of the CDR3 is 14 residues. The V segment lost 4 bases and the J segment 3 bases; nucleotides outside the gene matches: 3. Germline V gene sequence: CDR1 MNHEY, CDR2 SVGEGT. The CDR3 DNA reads TGTGCCAGCAGTTCGGGGACAGGGGACTACGAGCAGTACGTC. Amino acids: CASSSGTGDYEQYV.